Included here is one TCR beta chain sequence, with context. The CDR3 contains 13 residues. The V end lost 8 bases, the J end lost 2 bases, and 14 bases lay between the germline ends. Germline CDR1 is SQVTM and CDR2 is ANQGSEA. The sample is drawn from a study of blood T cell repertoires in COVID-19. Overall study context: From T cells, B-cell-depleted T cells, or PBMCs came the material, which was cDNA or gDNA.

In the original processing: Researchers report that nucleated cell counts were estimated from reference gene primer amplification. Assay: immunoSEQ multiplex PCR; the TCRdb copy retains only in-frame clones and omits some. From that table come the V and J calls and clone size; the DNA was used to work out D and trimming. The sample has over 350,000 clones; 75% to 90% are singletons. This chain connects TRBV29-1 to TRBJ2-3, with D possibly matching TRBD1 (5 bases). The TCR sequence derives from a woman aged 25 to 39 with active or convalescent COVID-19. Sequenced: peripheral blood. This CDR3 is CSLRDSYTDTQYF. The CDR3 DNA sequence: TGCAGCCTGAGAGACAGCTACACAGATACGCAGTATTTT.